Shown below are 12 T cell receptor beta chains from a single sample sequenced in a study of blood T cell repertoires in COVID-19 (TCRdb year 2020). Library preparation employed the immunoSEQ multiplex PCR assay. The table was pulled from immuneACCESS by TCRdb, which kept in-frame rearrangements only. Such tables lose some clones; where checked, under half of the loss comes from unresolved V genes, and the rest has no known cause. The sample yields over 85,000 clones; 80% to 90% were counted once. The leading ten clones occupy about 7.2% of the sample. Sequences were obtained from peripheral blood. These receptors all stem from a man aged 60-69 years with acute or convalescent COVID-19.

The gene calls are TRBV7-2 and TRBJ2-1, with 11 bases lining up with TRBD1. V was clipped by 8 bases and J by 5 bases; unmatched bases: 11. Germline CDR1 and CDR2: SGHTA and FQGNSA. CDR3 length: 16 residues. This chain's CDR3 is CASGPRGQGVNNEQFF. The CDR3, as DNA: TGTGCCAGCGGCCCCCGGGGACAGGGGGTCAACAATGAGCAGTTCTTC.

The chain couples TRBV12-3 or TRBV12-4 to TRBJ2-1, with TRBD1 as a possible D gene (5 bases). This CDR3 region has 12 residues. V was clipped by 7 bases and J by 3 bases, with 7 bases between them. The CDR3 coding sequence is TGTGCCAGCACCAGGGACTACAATGAGCAGTTCTTC. The encoded protein is CASTRDYNEQFF.

The chain combines TRBV9 with TRBJ2-1; TRBD2 matches at 8 bases. Trimming removed 2 bases from V and 9 bases from J; junction bases left unmatched: 10. The CDR3 covers 15 residues. CDR1 and CDR2 from the germline V gene are SGDLS and YYNGEE. CDR3 loop: CASSVVTGGPGEQFF. The CDR3 DNA is TGTGCCAGCAGCGTGGTTACGGGAGGGCCGGGTGAGCAGTTCTTC.

This chain uses TRBV11-2 with TRBJ1-2; D is unclear. Germline V gene data show CDR1 as SGHAT and CDR2 as FQNNGV. This CDR3 has 15 amino acids. The germline V and J ends were trimmed by 6 bases and 0 bases, with 14 bases remaining between them. The CDR3 is CASSYFLISNYGYTF. CDR3 nucleotide sequence: TGTGCCAGCAGTTACTTTCTAATCTCTAACTATGGCTACACCTTC.

The chain uses TRBV5-6 and TRBJ1-2; D not resolved. Germline CDR1 and CDR2: SGHDT and YYEEEE. CDR3 length: 14 amino acids. V lost 4 bases and J lost 0, with 10 bases in between. In nucleotides, the CDR3 is TGTGCCAGCAGCCGAACTCTCCCTAACTATGGCTACACCTTC. Its translation is CASSRTLPNYGYTF. Supplemented by reference TRBV5-6 and TRBJ1-2, the full variable domain reads DAGVTQSPTHLIKTRGQQVTLRCSPKSGHDTVSWYQQALGQGPQFIFQYYEEEERQRGNFPDRFSGHQFPNYSSELNVNALLLGDSALYLCASSRTLPNYGYTFGSGTRLTVV.

The chain carries TRBV18 and TRBJ1-1, with D perhaps matching TRBD1 (5 bases). The CDR3 length is 12 residues. V lost 5 bases, J lost 1 base, and 5 bases lay in between. Germline assignment: CDR1 KGHSH and CDR2 LQKENI. CDR3 coding DNA: TGTGCCAGCTCAGACAGGAACACTGAAGCTTTCTTT. This sequence encodes CASSDRNTEAFF.

The rearrangement joins TRBV24-1 to TRBJ2-1; 9 nucleotides line up with TRBD2. Trimming took 4 bases from V and 6 from J; bases not matched to a gene: 3. This CDR3 comprises 14 residues. CDR1 is KGHDR and CDR2 is SFDVKD in the germline V gene. Here the CDR3 reads CATSDAGGSNEQFF. CDR3 bases: TGTGCCACCAGTGACGCGGGAGGGAGCAATGAGCAGTTCTTC.

The chain employs TRBV9 and TRBJ2-3, with a tentative D call TRBD2 (5 bases). The germline V gene encodes CDR1 SGDLS and CDR2 YYNGEE. V was trimmed by 0 bases and J by 7 bases, leaving 9 bases between them. CDR3 length equals 13 residues. CDR3 residues: CASSVDERYTQYF. CDR3 DNA: TGTGCCAGCAGCGTAGATGAGCGGTATACGCAGTATTTT. The whole variable domain, remainder taken from reference TRBV9 and TRBJ2-3, is DSGVTQTPKHLITATGQRVTLRCSPRSGDLSVYWYQQSLDQGLQFLIQYYNGEERAKGNILERFSAQQFPDLHSELNLSSLELGDSALYFCASSVDERYTQYFGPGTRLTVL.

The chain employs TRBV10-1 and TRBJ1-5; weak D call: TRBD1 (5 bases). The ends were cut back, 3 bases at V and 5 bases at J, with 8 bases in the middle. The CDR3 runs 13 residues. Germline-derived CDR1 and CDR2 are WNHNN and SYGVQD (reference sequence). The CDR3 loop is CASSETGYQPQHF. DNA of the CDR3: TGCGCCAGCAGTGAAACAGGATATCAGCCCCAGCATTTT.

The chain links TRBV14 to TRBJ1-1, with 9 bases fitting TRBD1. Germline CDR1 and CDR2: SGHDN and FVKESK. The junction had 4 bases not matched to a gene; V was cut back by 4 bases and J by 1 base. The CDR3 is made up of 15 amino acids. CDR3 sequence: CASSRIQGANTEAFF. The DNA for the CDR3 is TGTGCCAGCAGCCGGATACAGGGGGCGAACACTGAAGCTTTCTTT.

The chain uses TRBV5-4 and TRBJ2-2; D might be TRBD1 (6 bases). Germline CDR1 reads SGHNT; CDR2 reads YYREEE (reference sequence). The CDR3 contains 16 residues. The V and J ends lost 4 bases and 7 bases respectively, with 20 bases between them. CDR3 in amino acids: CASSPTQTGYGGELFF. CDR3 DNA sequence: TGTGCCAGCAGCCCCACACAGACAGGATACGGCGGGGAGCTGTTTTTT. The entire variable domain, with the rest obtained from reference TRBV5-4 and TRBJ2-2, is as follows: ETGVTQSPTHLIKTRGQQVTLRCSSQSGHNTVSWYQQALGQGPQFIFQYYREEENGRGNFPPRFSGLQFPNYSSELNVNALELDDSALYLCASSPTQTGYGGELFFGEGSRLTVL.

In this sample, this clone turned up once. The chain recombines TRBV3-1 (or the pseudogene TRBV3-2) with TRBJ1-1; 7 bases map to TRBD1. V lost 1 base, J lost 6 bases, and 5 bases stayed unmatched. In germline, CDR1 is LGHDT, CDR2 YNNKEL (reference sequence). The CDR3 totals 14 residues. As DNA, the CDR3 is TGTGCCAGCAGCCAAGGTCAGGGGGGATCTGAAGCTTTCTTT. Translation gives CASSQGQGGSEAFF.